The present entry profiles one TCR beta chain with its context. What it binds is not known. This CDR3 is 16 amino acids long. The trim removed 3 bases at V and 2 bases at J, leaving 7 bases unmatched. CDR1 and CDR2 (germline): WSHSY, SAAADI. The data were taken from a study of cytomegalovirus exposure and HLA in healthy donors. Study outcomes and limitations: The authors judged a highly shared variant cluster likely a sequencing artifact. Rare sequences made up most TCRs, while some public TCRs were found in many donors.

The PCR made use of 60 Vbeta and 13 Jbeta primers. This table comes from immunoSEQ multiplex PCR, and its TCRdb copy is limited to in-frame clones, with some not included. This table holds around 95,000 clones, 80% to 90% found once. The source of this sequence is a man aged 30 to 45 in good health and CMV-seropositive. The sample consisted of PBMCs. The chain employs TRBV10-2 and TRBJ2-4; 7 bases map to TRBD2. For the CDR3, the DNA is TGCGCCAGCAGTGACCCTAGCGGCCACTCCAAAAACATTCAGTACTTC. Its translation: CASSDPSGHSKNIQYF.